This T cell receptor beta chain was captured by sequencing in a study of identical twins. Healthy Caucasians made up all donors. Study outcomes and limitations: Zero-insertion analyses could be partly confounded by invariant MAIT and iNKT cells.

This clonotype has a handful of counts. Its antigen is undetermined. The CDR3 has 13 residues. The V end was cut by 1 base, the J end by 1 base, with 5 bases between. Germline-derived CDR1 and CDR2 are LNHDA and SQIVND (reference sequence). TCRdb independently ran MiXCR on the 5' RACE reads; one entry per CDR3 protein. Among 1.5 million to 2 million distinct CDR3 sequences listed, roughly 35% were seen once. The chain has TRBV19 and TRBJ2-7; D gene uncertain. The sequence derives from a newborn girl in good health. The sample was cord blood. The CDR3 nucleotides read TGTGCCAGTAGTATAGGCAAGTCCTACGAGCAGTACTTC. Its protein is CASSIGKSYEQYF.